The 15 T cell receptor beta chains below come from one sample, sequenced in a study of beta chain features in type 1 diabetes. TCRB transcripts that were expressed got sequenced, as all of the isolated RNA had been reverse transcribed. The data were produced by immunoSEQ multiplex PCR, yet TCRdb's version contains in-frame clones alone and is incomplete. The repertoire holds under 300,000 clones, with roughly 20% as singletons. General study points: Shorter TCRB CDR3s, moderately but significantly so, were found in Type 1 diabetes patients in all four CD4+ subsets.

Their specific antigens are unknown. Sequenced material: naive CD4+ T cells from blood. All receptors come from a woman aged 40 to 50 with type 1 diabetes.

The rearrangement uses TRBV28 and TRBJ2-5, with 8 nucleotides matching TRBD1. Per the germline V gene, CDR1 is MDHEN and CDR2 is SYDVKM. The length of the CDR3 is 14 residues. The J segment lost 5 bases and the V segment lost 3 bases, leaving 5 bases of the junction unmatched. CDR3 residues: CASSLGTGEETQYF. DNA of the CDR3: TGTGCCAGCAGTTTGGGGACAGGAGAGGAGACCCAGTACTTC.

The chain joins TRBV7-2 to TRBJ2-7; perhaps TRBD2 as D (6 bases). Trimming took off 5 bases at V and 3 bases at J, with 11 bases between the two ends. The CDR3 consists of 13 residues. CDR1 SGHTA and CDR2 FQGNSA come from the germline V gene. The CDR3 DNA follows: TGTGCCAGCAGCCTCAACGGGGGCTACGAGCAGTACTTC. Residues: CASSLNGGYEQYF.

As DNA, the CDR3 is TGTGCCAGCAGCTCTCAAGGAGGTCAGCCCCAGCATTTT. It yields the protein CASSSQGGQPQHF. The V gene is TRBV9, the J gene TRBJ1-5, with D unresolved. CDR1 SGDLS and CDR2 YYNGEE come from the germline V gene. With 4 bases removed from V and 6 bases from J, the gap between germline ends came to 11 bases. The CDR3 is 13 amino acids.

This clone was seen a handful of times. CDR3 region: CAISEGGQGGYQPQHF. The CDR3 bases are TGTGCCATCAGTGAGGGGGGACAGGGCGGGTATCAGCCCCAGCATTTT. V gene TRBV10-3 combines with J gene TRBJ1-5, with 9 bases lining up with TRBD1. The CDR3 loop spans 16 amino acids. Germline V gives CDR1 ENHRY, CDR2 SYGVKD. Trimming took 2 bases from V and 5 from J; bases not matched to a gene: 7.

This chain uses TRBV29-1 with TRBJ2-7; TRBD1 agrees at 7 bases. CDR1 and CDR2 (germline): SQVTM, ANQGSEA. This CDR3 is built from 14 residues. Losses at the gene ends were 1 base for V and 0 bases for J; bases not matched to a gene: 3. The CDR3 loop reads CSVEARTGSYEQYF. CDR3 in DNA: TGCAGCGTTGAAGCTAGGACAGGCTCCTACGAGCAGTACTTC.

V and J are TRBV19 and TRBJ1-5, with 8 bases lining up with TRBD1. The V gene end was trimmed by 6 bases and the J gene end by 6 bases; junction bases not matched to a gene: 7. The germline V gene has CDR1 LNHDA and CDR2 SQIVND (reference sequence). The CDR3 extends over 14 amino acids. CDR3 DNA: TGTGCCAGTAGACAGGACAGGGTTAGTCAGCCCCAGCATTTT. Its translation is CASRQDRVSQPQHF.

Only a few counts were recorded for this clone. The genes are TRBV7-3 and TRBJ2-3, with D tentatively TRBD2 (6 bases). Germline V CDR1 and CDR2: SGHTA, FQGTGA. CDR3 length: 12 residues. The ends were cut back, 3 bases at V and 8 bases at J, with 9 bases in the middle. CDR3 DNA: TGTGCCAGCAGCTTCGACGGGGGTACGCAGTATTTT. As protein: CASSFDGGTQYF.

This clone was counted a few times. The rearrangement links TRBV9 to TRBJ1-1; weak D call: TRBD1 (6 bases). The V end lost 1 base, the J end lost 1 base, and 11 bases lay between the germline ends. Germline V gives CDR1 SGDLS, CDR2 YYNGEE. The CDR3 sequence is 15 residues long. The CDR3 here is CASSVMGTQNTEAFF. The CDR3 bases are TGTGCCAGCAGCGTAATGGGGACACAGAACACTGAAGCTTTCTTT.

V gene TRBV7-2 combines with J gene TRBJ2-3; D possibly corresponds to TRBD1 (6 bases). The CDR3 loop spans 14 amino acids. Trimming pared 9 bases from V and 0 bases from J, leaving 13 bases between. Germline CDR1 and CDR2: SGHTA and FQGNSA. The CDR3 bases are TGTGCCAGTCGGGACATCCGTAGCACAGATACGCAGTATTTT. Translated: CASRDIRSTDTQYF.

This clone was seen only a few times. This rearrangement joins TRBV7-2 to TRBJ2-1; the match to TRBD1 covers 7 bases. The V segment lost 0 bases and the J segment 6 bases; nucleotides outside the gene matches: 8. Germline V gives CDR1 SGHTA, CDR2 FQGNSA. The CDR3 is 16 amino acids. The CDR3 bases are TGTGCCAGCAGCTTAGCCGGGACAGTCTCGGGCAATGAGCAGTTCTTC. This gives the protein CASSLAGTVSGNEQFF.

The chain is built from TRBV30 and TRBJ2-1, with TRBD2 identical over 12 bases. CDR1 GTSNPN and CDR2 SVGIG come from the germline V gene (reference sequence). V lost 3 bases, J lost 4 bases, and 10 bases stayed unmatched. The CDR3 has 17 residues. This CDR3 reads CAWSRLAGGLGYNEQFF. In DNA, the CDR3 is TGTGCCTGGAGCCGGCTAGCGGGAGGGCTTGGTTACAATGAGCAGTTCTTC.

This clone has just a few counts. This chain uses TRBV29-1 with TRBJ1-4, with 7 bases matching TRBD1. Germline CDR1 and CDR2: SQVTM and ANQGSEA. The ends lost 5 bases at V and 5 bases at J; junction bases unmatched: 5. The CDR3 sequence is 13 residues long. The CDR3 loop reads CSVLPGGNEKLFF. The CDR3 DNA follows: TGCAGCGTTTTGCCAGGGGGAAATGAAAAACTGTTTTTT. The full variable domain, in which reference TRBV29-1 and TRBJ1-4 provide the parts outside the CDR3, is SAVISQKPSRDICQRGTSLTIQCQVDSQVTMMFWYRQQPGQSLTLIATANQGSEATYESGFVIDKFPISRPNLTFSTLTVSNMSPEDSSIYLCSVLPGGNEKLFFGSGTQLSVL.

Only a few counts were recorded for this clone. The CDR3, as DNA: TGTGCCAGCAGTCCGCGGGACGGTCCGGGGGAGACCCAGTACTTC. Its translation: CASSPRDGPGETQYF. This rearrangement joins TRBV27 to TRBJ2-5; a possible D gene is TRBD2 (6 bases). Germline CDR1 and CDR2: MNHEY and SMNVEV (reference sequence). With 5 bases removed from V and 5 bases from J, the gap between germline ends came to 18 bases. The CDR3 contains 15 residues.

This clone was seen a few times. This chain joins TRBV4-2 and TRBJ2-3, with 9 bases identical to TRBD2. Trimming took 4 bases from V and 2 from J; bases not matched to a gene: 4. Germline V lookup: CDR1 LGHNA, CDR2 YNFKEQ. This CDR3 comprises 15 residues. CDR3 amino acids: CASSRAGGYTDTQYF. The CDR3 DNA is TGTGCCAGCAGCCGAGCGGGGGGATACACAGATACGCAGTATTTT.

This rearrangement joins TRBV5-1 to TRBJ2-7; TRBD1 matches 10 bases. V lost 3 bases to trimming and J lost 4 bases; unmatched junction nucleotides: 4. The germline V gene has CDR1 SGHRS and CDR2 YFSETQ. This CDR3 has 14 residues. This CDR3 reads CASSSGTGEYEQYF. CDR3 in DNA: TGCGCCAGCAGCTCCGGGACAGGGGAGTACGAGCAGTACTTC.